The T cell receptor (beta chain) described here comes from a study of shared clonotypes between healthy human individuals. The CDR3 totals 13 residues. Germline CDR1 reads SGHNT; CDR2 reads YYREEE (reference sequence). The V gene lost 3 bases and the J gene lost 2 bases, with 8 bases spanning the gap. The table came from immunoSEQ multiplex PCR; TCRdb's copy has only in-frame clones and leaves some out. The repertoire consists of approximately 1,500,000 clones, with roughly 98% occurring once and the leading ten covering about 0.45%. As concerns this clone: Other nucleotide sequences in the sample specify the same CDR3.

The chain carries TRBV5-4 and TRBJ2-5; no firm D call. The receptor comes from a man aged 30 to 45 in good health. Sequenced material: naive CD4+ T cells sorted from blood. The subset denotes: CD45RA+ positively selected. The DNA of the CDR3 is TGTGCCAGCAGCTCCGGACCGCAAGAGACCCAGTACTTC. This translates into CASSSGPQETQYF. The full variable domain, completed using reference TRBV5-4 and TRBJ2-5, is ETGVTQSPTHLIKTRGQQVTLRCSSQSGHNTVSWYQQALGQGPQFIFQYYREEENGRGNFPPRFSGLQFPNYSSELNVNALELDDSALYLCASSSGPQETQYFGPGTRLLVL.